This is a list of T cell receptor beta chains from one sample in a study of T cells in Graves' hyperthyroidism and ophthalmopathy. A single record per CDR3 protein comes from TCRdb applying MiXCR to the multiplex PCR reads. Of hundreds of thousands of distinct CDR3 sequences listed, approximately 13% were seen once; the top ten hold under 30%. Sequencing was performed on blood. The receptors were sampled from a young woman with Graves' hyperthyroidism. Both conserved end residues are trimmed from each CDR3.

j_call v_call cdr3_aa
TRBJ2-1 TRBV27 ASSPVATYNEQF
TRBJ2-7 TRBV24-1 ATSDSQGYEQY
TRBJ2-5 TRBV6-1 ASSYRAGGPMGSETQY
TRBJ1-1 TRBV29-1 SVVAPGAF
TRBJ2-1 TRBV20-1 SAREAPLSGTSAYNEQF
TRBJ2-3 TRBV7-2 ASSARTGWNTDTQY
TRBJ2-7 TRBV14 ASSQEMFAEQY
TRBJ1-5 TRBV28 ASSLGLGSNQPQH
TRBJ2-7 TRBV12-3/TRBV12-4 ASSLAPPEEQY
TRBJ2-5 TRBV7-2 ASSAEGQTRETQY
TRBJ2-5 TRBV4-3 ASSQDWRGEETQY
TRBJ2-2 TRBV11-2 ASSLRPDTGELF
TRBJ1-4 TRBV3-1 ASSQVYETTNEKLF
TRBJ2-3 TRBV3-1 ASSPSGPDTQY
TRBJ2-1 TRBV20-1 SARDGGAGDNEQF
TRBJ1-2 TRBV7-2 ASSFRQGGFYGYT
TRBJ2-6 TRBV18 ASSPVSGANVLT
TRBJ2-3 TRBV6-2/TRBV6-3 ASSYSSGERTDTQY
TRBJ1-3 TRBV19 ASRMSAGLLSGNTIY
TRBJ1-1 TRBV29-1 SAHRNTEAF
TRBJ2-5 TRBV6-1 ASSLFYREGKETQY
TRBJ2-5 TRBV12-3/TRBV12-4 ASSSHTGVGETQY
TRBJ2-1 TRBV6-1 ASSEIAGSGEQF
TRBJ1-3 TRBV6-1 ASSRDTFPSGDTIY
TRBJ2-7 TRBV6-1 ASSEAGTVLSYEQY
TRBJ2-7 TRBV9 ASSEGGDEQY
TRBJ2-1 TRBV9 ASSVGGGSYNEQF
TRBJ2-1 TRBV20-1 SARSTARGSYNEQF
TRBJ2-7 TRBV5-5 ASSLAEDTRVYEQY
TRBJ1-5 TRBV19 ASSIANNQPQH
TRBJ2-5 TRBV6-1 ASSREGTTRETQY
TRBJ2-3 TRBV6-1 ASMLRGSGDTQY
TRBJ2-1 TRBV12-3/TRBV12-4 ASSLGMAGRSYNEQF
TRBJ1-3 TRBV13 ASSTDRVADTIY
TRBJ2-6 TRBV10-3 AIRVQGDDVLT
TRBJ1-1 TRBV28 ASSSGPAVMNTEAF
TRBJ2-1 TRBV7-9 ASTRRADNEQF